These 27 T cell receptor beta chains originate from one sample sequenced in a study of cytomegalovirus exposure and HLA in healthy donors. A multiplex PCR was run with 60 Vbeta primers and 13 Jbeta primers. Some clones are missing from TCRdb's copy, which holds only in-frame ones; the method was immunoSEQ multiplex PCR. The sample holds 200,000 or so clones, around 73% seen once. The sequenced material came from PBMCs. Every receptor here comes from a male donor in good health and CMV-seronegative.

J is TRBJ2-5 and V is TRBV4-1; 7 nucleotides match TRBD1. V dropped 2 bases and J dropped 1; count of bases not matched to a gene: 7. CDR1 MGHRA and CDR2 YSYEKL come from the germline V gene. The CDR3 totals 16 residues. For the CDR3, the DNA is TGCGCCAGCAGCCAAAGCCGGGACAGTCGCCAAGAGACCCAGTACTTC. Translating gives CASSQSRDSRQETQYF.

This chain links TRBV10-1 with TRBJ2-7, with D tentatively TRBD2 (6 bases). Trimming stripped 0 bases from V and 4 bases from J, with 7 bases between. Germline loops: CDR1 WNHNN, CDR2 SYGVQD (reference sequence). CDR3 length equals 13 residues. The DNA for the CDR3 is TGCGCCAGCAGTGAGTCGGAGGGGTACGAGCAGTACTTC. Translating it yields CASSESEGYEQYF.

The chain is built from TRBV5-1 and TRBJ2-3; D is perhaps TRBD2 (6 bases). The CDR3 runs to 16 residues. Trimming took 3 bases from V and 0 from J, leaving 14 bases between them. CDR1 and CDR2 (germline): SGHRS, YFSETQ. In DNA, the CDR3 is TGCGCCAGCAGCTCAACGGGAGTTTATAGCACAGATACGCAGTATTTT. Protein product: CASSSTGVYSTDTQYF.

The chain is built from TRBV7-9 and TRBJ1-2; 8 positions agree with TRBD1. The CDR3 spans 15 residues. With 5 bases clipped from V and 0 bases from J, the junction kept 5 bases outside the gene matches. CDR1 and CDR2 (germline): SEHNR, FQNEAQ (reference sequence). CDR3: CASSTTQGANYGYTF. CDR3 bases: TGTGCCAGCAGCACTACACAGGGGGCTAACTATGGCTACACCTTC.

The rearrangement links TRBV10-3 to TRBJ2-7; 13 bases align to TRBD2. V shed 3 bases and J 0 bases; nucleotides not matched to a gene: 2. The CDR3 is 16 amino acids. Germline CDR1 and CDR2: ENHRY and SYGVKD. The chain's CDR3 is CAISDGTSGVSYEQYF. CDR3 nucleotides: TGTGCCATCAGTGATGGGACTAGCGGGGTCTCCTACGAGCAGTACTTC.

This rearrangement joins TRBV6-5 to TRBJ2-1; possibly TRBD2 for D (6 bases). CDR3 length equals 12 residues. Trimming removed 1 base from V and 9 bases from J, with 7 bases in between. Germline CDR1 reads MNHEY; CDR2 reads SVGAGI. This chain's CDR3 is CASSYLGGEQFF. The CDR3 nucleotides are TGTGCCAGCAGTTACTTGGGGGGTGAGCAGTTCTTC.

The J gene is TRBJ2-1, the V gene TRBV12-5; 8 bases fit TRBD1. CDR1 LGHNT and CDR2 FRNRAP come from the germline V gene. The CDR3 runs to 13 residues. Trimming removed 4 bases from V and 8 bases from J; junction bases left unmatched: 4. CDR3 nucleotides: TGTGCTAGTGGTTGGGCAGGGGGCGATGAGCAGTTCTTC. It is translated as CASGWAGGDEQFF.

This chain links TRBV11-2 with TRBJ1-2; the match to TRBD1 covers 8 bases. This CDR3 is 14 amino acids long. Trimming removed 8 bases from V and 4 bases from J; junction bases left unmatched: 9. From germline, CDR1 is SGHAT and CDR2 FQNNGV. The CDR3 DNA reads as TGTGCCAGCCCCTGGCAGACAGGGGTCTATGGCTACACCTTC. It translates to CASPWQTGVYGYTF.

The CDR3 protein is CASSLAGGTDTQYF. In DNA form, the CDR3 reads TGTGCCAGCAGTCTAGCGGGAGGGACAGATACGCAGTATTTT. This rearrangement joins TRBV5-4 to TRBJ2-3; 12 bases agree with TRBD2. The CDR3 runs 14 residues. Germline V gene sequence: CDR1 SGHNT, CDR2 YYREEE (reference sequence). V gave up 5 bases and J gave up 3 bases; unmatched junction bases: 1.

This clone was counted a single time. The genes are TRBV5-4 and TRBJ1-2; TRBD1 matches 7 bases. The CDR3 covers 14 residues. Germline-derived CDR1 and CDR2 are SGHNT and YYREEE (reference sequence). The J segment lost 5 bases and the V segment lost 4 bases, leaving 8 bases of the junction unmatched. DNA of the CDR3: TGTGCCAGCAGCGCAGAACAGGGGTATTATGGCTACACCTTC. Its translation: CASSAEQGYYGYTF.

This chain uses TRBV29-1 with TRBJ2-1; D perhaps matches TRBD1 (6 bases). Trimming took 6 bases from V and 3 from J, leaving 15 bases between them. The CDR3 is 14 residues long. Germline loops: CDR1 SQVTM, CDR2 ANQGSEA. Here the CDR3 reads CSVDSSTLYNEQFF. In nucleotides, the CDR3 is TGCAGCGTGGACAGCTCAACTCTCTACAATGAGCAGTTCTTC.

This clone was recorded only once. The chain employs TRBV28 and TRBJ1-3, with D tentatively TRBD1 (5 bases). Germline V gene sequence: CDR1 MDHEN, CDR2 SYDVKM. The CDR3 extends over 17 amino acids. V lost 3 bases and J lost 5, with 20 bases in between. The CDR3 DNA follows: TGTGCCAGCAGTTTTCGGGACTGGTTTGAGGGACGAAACACCATATATTTT. Encoded protein: CASSFRDWFEGRNTIYF.

The CDR3 coding sequence is TGTGCCAGCAGCTTATCCCGAGGGGTGGGGGGGAGCTCCTACAATGAGCAGTTCTTC. Encoded protein: CASSLSRGVGGSSYNEQFF. V is TRBV7-9 and J is TRBJ2-1, with 7 bases that match TRBD2. The CDR3 totals 19 residues. V lost 2 bases to trimming and J lost 0 bases; unmatched junction nucleotides: 13. The germline CDR1 and CDR2 sequences are SEHNR and FQNEAQ (reference sequence).

DNA of the CDR3: TGTGCCAGCAGTGTCTCTCACACTAACTATGGCTACACCTTC. This codes for CASSVSHTNYGYTF. J is TRBJ1-2 and V is TRBV6-4; D is undetermined. Germline V gene lookup returns CDR1 MRHNA and CDR2 SNTAGT. CDR3 length: 14 residues. Trimming removed 4 bases at V and 0 bases at J, with 9 bases between.

V gene TRBV20-1 combines with J gene TRBJ2-7; D call uncertain. The CDR3 is 11 amino acids. The germline V gene encodes CDR1 DFQATT and CDR2 SNEGSKA (reference sequence). Trimming shortened V by 3 bases and J by 2 bases, and 5 bases separated the two germline ends. CDR3 bases: TGCAGTGCTAGCCCGGCCTACGAGCAGTACTTC. It is translated as CSASPAYEQYF.

The V and J genes are TRBV5-4 and TRBJ2-5, with D unresolved. Gene TRBJ2-7 matches the end of the DNA better, so the J call may be wrong. The germline gives CDR1 SGHNT, CDR2 YYREEE (reference sequence). The CDR3 totals 14 residues. CDR3 region: CASSLYIPPYEQYF. The CDR3 region has the DNA TGTGCCAGCAGCTTGTATATACCACCTTACGAGCAGTACTTC.

The gene calls are TRBV28 and TRBJ2-7; D is possibly TRBD1 (6 bases). This CDR3 comprises 14 residues. Between the trimmed V and J ends, which lost 6 bases and 7 bases, there was a span of 19 bases. Germline loops: CDR1 MDHEN, CDR2 SYDVKM. The CDR3 DNA sequence: TGTGCCAGCAGCCTCGTGAGGGGGAGAGGGGAGCAGTACTTC. It specifies CASSLVRGRGEQYF. Using reference TRBV28 and TRBJ2-7 for the parts outside the CDR3, the full variable domain is DVKVTQSSRYLVKRTGEKVFLECVQDMDHENMFWYRQDPGLGLRLIYFSYDVKMKEKGDIPEGYSVSREKKERFSLILESASTNQTSMYLCASSLVRGRGEQYFGPGTRLTVT.

The chain links TRBV6-5 to TRBJ2-2, with TRBD1 identical over 7 bases. Germline V CDR1 and CDR2: MNHEY, SVGAGI. The CDR3 is made up of 15 amino acids. V gave up 5 bases and J gave up 8 bases; unmatched junction bases: 11. The CDR3 sequence: CASSLGTAPLGELFF. CDR3 in DNA: TGTGCCAGCAGTCTGGGGACAGCTCCCTTGGGGGAGCTGTTTTTT.

This chain joins TRBV14 and TRBJ1-1; perhaps TRBD1 as D (6 bases). Trimming stripped 4 bases from V and 1 base from J, with 16 bases between. This CDR3 is built from 16 residues. Per the germline V gene, CDR1 is SGHDN and CDR2 is FVKESK. This CDR3 reads CASSRAGGRGNTEAFF. As DNA, the CDR3 is TGTGCCAGCAGCCGAGCCGGTGGCAGGGGGAACACTGAAGCTTTCTTT. The whole variable domain, remainder taken from reference TRBV14 and TRBJ1-1, is EAGVTQFPSHSVIEKGQTVTLRCDPISGHDNLYWYRRVMGKEIKFLLHFVKESKQDESGMPNNRFLAERTGGTYSTLKVQPAELEDSGVYFCASSRAGGRGNTEAFFGQGTRLTVV.

The chain uses TRBV7-9 and TRBJ2-1; no clear D gene. The germline V gene has CDR1 SEHNR and CDR2 FQNEAQ (reference sequence). V shed 2 bases and J shed 7 bases, with 9 bases lying between them. The CDR3 covers 13 residues. CDR3 DNA: TGTGCCAGCAGCTTATCCTCCCTGAATGAGCAGTTCTTC. This gives the protein CASSLSSLNEQFF. Complete variable domain (other parts from reference TRBV7-9 and TRBJ2-1): DTGVSQNPRHKITKRGQNVTFRCDPISEHNRLYWYRQTLGQGPEFLTYFQNEAQLEKSRLLSDRFSAERPKGSFSTLEIQRTEQGDSAMYLCASSLSSLNEQFFGPGTRLTVL.

The V call is TRBV5-6, the J call TRBJ2-1; the match to TRBD1 covers 8 bases. The CDR3 extends over 15 amino acids. Germline trimming cut 2 bases from V and 1 base from J; bases unmatched to any gene: 2. Germline CDR1 SGHDT, CDR2 YYEEEE. CDR3 loop: CASSLGTGSYNEQFF. Here the CDR3 DNA reads TGTGCCAGCAGCTTAGGGACAGGATCCTACAATGAGCAGTTCTTC.

This clone was detected only a few times. The chain has TRBV29-1 and TRBJ1-1; 10 bases align to TRBD1. The CDR3 runs to 15 residues. CDR1 and CDR2 (germline): SQVTM, ANQGSEA. V lost 7 bases, J lost 5 bases, and 13 bases stayed unmatched. CDR3 DNA: TGCAGCGCCCGAACCGGGACAGGGGTCGGGACTGAAGCTTTCTTT. Translating gives CSARTGTGVGTEAFF. The full variable domain, with the rest looked up from reference TRBV29-1 and TRBJ1-1, is SAVISQKPSRDICQRGTSLTIQCQVDSQVTMMFWYRQQPGQSLTLIATANQGSEATYESGFVIDKFPISRPNLTFSTLTVSNMSPEDSSIYLCSARTGTGVGTEAFFGQGTRLTVV.

The V and J genes are TRBV5-1 and TRBJ1-1; D might be TRBD1 (6 bases). CDR1 and CDR2 (germline): SGHRS, YFSETQ. Trimming cost V 1 base and J 6 bases, with 13 bases left between them. The CDR3 is made up of 14 amino acids. The CDR3 spells CASSLIQGAPEAFF. CDR3 coding DNA: TGCGCCAGCAGCTTGATACAGGGAGCCCCTGAAGCTTTCTTT.

The table lists this clone with a count of one. The chain is built from TRBV19 and TRBJ1-5; the match to TRBD1 covers 7 bases. J gave up 5 bases and V 8 bases, and 9 bases lay outside the gene matches. The CDR3 length is 14 residues. Germline CDR1 and CDR2: LNHDA and SQIVND (reference sequence). The CDR3 bases are TGTGCCAGTGGCCCAGGGGGGTTGGATCAGCCCCAGCATTTT. Amino acid sequence: CASGPGGLDQPQHF.

The chain carries TRBV14 and TRBJ2-7, with a possible D match to TRBD1 (5 bases). Trimming removed 3 bases from V and 3 bases from J, with 15 bases in between. In germline, CDR1 is SGHDN, CDR2 FVKESK. The CDR3 covers 15 residues. CDR3 amino acids: CASSHGTGSFYEQYF. CDR3 nucleotides: TGTGCCAGCAGCCATGGAACAGGAAGTTTCTACGAGCAGTACTTC.

The V gene is TRBV18, the J gene TRBJ1-1, with D hard to call. Germline CDR1 is KGHSH and CDR2 is LQKENI. This CDR3 is 14 amino acids long. Trimming removed 2 bases at V and 2 bases at J, with 9 bases between. The CDR3: CASSPIRGNTEAFF. CDR3 coding DNA: TGTGCCAGCTCACCAATACGGGGAAACACTGAAGCTTTCTTT.

In its sample, this clone was seen a few times. The CDR3, as DNA: TGTGCCAGCAGCCGGACAGGGTTGAGCAATCAGCCCCAGCATTTT. Translation: CASSRTGLSNQPQHF. The V call is TRBV5-6, the J call TRBJ1-5, with 8 bases that match TRBD1. The CDR3 runs to 15 residues. Germline V gene lookup returns CDR1 SGHDT and CDR2 YYEEEE. The V gene end was trimmed by 4 bases and the J gene end by 1 base; junction bases not matched to a gene: 4.